Ten or more counts support the clone carrying this T cell receptor (beta chain). The antigen is not known. Amplification yielded TCR beta CDR3 regions, with RNA transcripts as the source. Primed by the HTBI set, a first-round RT-PCR was run on the TCR CDR3. TCRdb independently ran MiXCR on the multiplex PCR reads; one entry per CDR3 protein. The table has 250,000 to 300,000 distinct CDR3 sequences, 13% to 15% seen once; the top ten hold under 35%. This sample stems from a study of T cells in Graves' hyperthyroidism and ophthalmopathy. About the study: Specimen type is peripheral blood, collected at initial diagnosis prior to any treatment.

Study findings and constraints: Clonotypes that were expanded in thyroid above 0.001 mostly appeared in blood too.

V was trimmed by 6 bases and J by 8 bases, leaving 16 bases between them. This CDR3 spans 14 amino acids. With a duration under 2 months, the hyperthyroidism was newly diagnosed in patients aged 18 to 65. Clinical symptoms, serum thyroxine and TRAb, thyroid ultrasound and orbital computed tomography together formed the diagnostic basis. This TCR derives from a woman between 45 and 60 years old with Graves' hyperthyroidism that later progressed to Graves' ophthalmopathy. Source material: blood. The chain employs TRBV12-3 or TRBV12-4 and TRBJ1-4, with D perhaps matching TRBD1 (5 bases). The CDR3 nucleotides are TGTGCCAGCAGCGCAGGGCTAGAGATCGAAAAACTGTTTTTT. This encodes CASSAGLEIEKLFF.